This entry is about one T cell receptor (beta chain). Its antigen is unknown. This CDR3 is 15 amino acids long. Germline CDR1 MNHEY, CDR2 SVGAGI. V lost 4 bases, J lost 4 bases, and 8 bases stayed unmatched. Donors consisted of healthy bone marrow donors. This PCR relied on a set of 60 Vbeta primers and 13 Jbeta primers. Clones were sequenced by immunoSEQ multiplex PCR, and TCRdb holds only the in-frame ones, with some missing. The sample includes around 180,000 clones, over 80% of them seen just once. This specimen comes from a study of cytomegalovirus exposure and HLA in healthy donors. Study-wide findings and caveats: Later analysis demonstrated an association between a missense DCLRE1C variant and TCR beta V- and J-gene trimming.

The specimen was PBMCs. V is TRBV6-5 and J is TRBJ2-3, with 7 bases fitting TRBD2. The receptor's source is a boy between 2 and 10 years old in good health and CMV-seronegative. CDR3 in amino acids: CASSSGTKIPDTQYF. In DNA, the CDR3 is TGTGCCAGCAGTTCCGGGACTAAGATCCCAGATACGCAGTATTTT.